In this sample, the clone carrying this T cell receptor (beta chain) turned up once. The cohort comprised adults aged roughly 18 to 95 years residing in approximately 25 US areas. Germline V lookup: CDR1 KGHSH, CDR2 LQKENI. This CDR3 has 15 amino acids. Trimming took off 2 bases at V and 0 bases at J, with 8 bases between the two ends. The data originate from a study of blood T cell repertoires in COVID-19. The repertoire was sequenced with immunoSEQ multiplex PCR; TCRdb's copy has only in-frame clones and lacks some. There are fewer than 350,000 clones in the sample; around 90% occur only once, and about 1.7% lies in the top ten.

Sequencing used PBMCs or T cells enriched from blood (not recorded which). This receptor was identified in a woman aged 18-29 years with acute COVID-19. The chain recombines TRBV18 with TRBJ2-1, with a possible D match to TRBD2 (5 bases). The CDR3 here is CASSPTGVSYNEQFF. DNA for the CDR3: TGTGCCAGCTCACCAACCGGGGTCTCCTACAATGAGCAGTTCTTC.